This TCR beta chain was captured by sequencing in a study of technical replicates of blood from four donors. Assay used: immunoSEQ multiplex PCR; TCRdb lists only in-frame clones, some missing. Of tens of thousands of clones listed, roughly 90% are singletons. CDR1 and CDR2 (germline): SGHVS, FNYEAQ. V lost 2 bases, J lost 5 bases, and 5 bases stayed unmatched. The CDR3 runs to 15 residues. The J gene is TRBJ2-1, the V gene TRBV7-6; 8 bases fit TRBD2. Material: T cells isolated from PBMCs. This TCR came from a human donor in good health. As DNA, the CDR3 is TGTGCCAGCAGCTTAAAACTAGCGGTAAACAATGAGCAGTTCTTC. Translation gives CASSLKLAVNNEQFF.